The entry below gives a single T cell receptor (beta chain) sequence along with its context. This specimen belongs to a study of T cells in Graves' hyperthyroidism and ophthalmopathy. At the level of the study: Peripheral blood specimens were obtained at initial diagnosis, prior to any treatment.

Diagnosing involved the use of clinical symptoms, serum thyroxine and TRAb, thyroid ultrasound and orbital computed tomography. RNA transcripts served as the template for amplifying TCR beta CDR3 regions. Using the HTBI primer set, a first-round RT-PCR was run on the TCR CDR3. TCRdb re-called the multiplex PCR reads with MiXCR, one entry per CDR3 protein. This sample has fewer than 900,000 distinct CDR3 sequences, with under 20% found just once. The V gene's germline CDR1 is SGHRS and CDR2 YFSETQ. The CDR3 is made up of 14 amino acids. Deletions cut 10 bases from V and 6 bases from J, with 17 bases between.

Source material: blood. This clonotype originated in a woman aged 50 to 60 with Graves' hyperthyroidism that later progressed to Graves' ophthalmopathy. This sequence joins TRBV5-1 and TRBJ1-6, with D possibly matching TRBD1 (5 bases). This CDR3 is CACPPQGCNSPLHF. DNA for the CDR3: TGCGCCTGCCCCCCCCAGGGTTGTAATTCACCCCTCCACTTT.